One sample yielded the 24 T cell receptor beta chains listed below, sequenced in a study of T-cell memory formation after mild COVID-19. MiXCR, run by TCRdb on the 5' RACE reads, gives a single entry per CDR3 protein. The profile covers 200,000 or so distinct CDR3 sequences, with just over 9.5% appearing a single time and 3.5% taken by the ten largest. Sample: PBMCs or a T cell subset sorted from them (not recorded which). Source of these receptors: a young man who had mild COVID-19 (a few samples of this study predate the infection). Cell type and time point are not known.

This clonotype was seen more than once but under ten times. The chain links TRBV7-9 to TRBJ2-7; D is perhaps TRBD1 or TRBD2 (5 bases each). The CDR3 consists of 13 residues. V gave up 5 bases and J gave up 3 bases, with 11 bases separating them. CDR1 is SEHNR, CDR2 FQNEAQ, per germline (reference sequence). CDR3 bases: TGTGCCAGCAGCACGGGACGGAGCTACGAGCAGTACTTC. Protein sequence: CASSTGRSYEQYF.

This clonotype has at least ten counts. The rearrangement uses TRBV5-1 and TRBJ2-5; D is possibly TRBD1 (5 bases). V shed 4 bases and J shed 1 base, with 11 bases lying between them. CDR3 length equals 14 residues. From germline, CDR1 is SGHRS and CDR2 YFSETQ. The CDR3 nucleotides read TGCGCCAGCAGCCCAGATACAGGCCAAGAGACCCAGTACTTC. It encodes CASSPDTGQETQYF.

This clonotype has only a few counts. This rearrangement joins TRBV13 to TRBJ1-3, with D unclear. This CDR3 region has 12 residues. From germline, CDR1 is PRHDT and CDR2 FYEKMQ (reference sequence). Trimming removed 4 bases from V and 7 bases from J, with 8 bases in between. CDR3 bases: TGTGCCAGCAGCTCAAGTTGGAACACCATATATTTT. It specifies CASSSSWNTIYF.

This clonotype was seen only a few times. The chain joins TRBV5-1 to TRBJ2-5; TRBD1 aligns across 7 bases. Per the germline V gene, CDR1 is SGHRS and CDR2 is YFSETQ. J lost 2 bases, V lost 4 bases, and 5 bases had no gene match. CDR3 length equals 14 residues. The CDR3, as DNA: TGCGCCAGCAGCCACGGGACAGTACAAGAGACCCAGTACTTC. It encodes CASSHGTVQETQYF.

This clonotype has more than one count but fewer than ten. The chain carries TRBV7-3 and TRBJ2-1, with D possibly called TRBD1 or TRBD2 (5 bases each). The CDR3 runs 16 residues. Germline V gene sequence: CDR1 SGHTA, CDR2 FQGTGA. Trimming took 0 bases from V and 0 from J, leaving 9 bases between them. Written as DNA, the CDR3 is TGTGCCAGCAGCTTAACGTCGAGGGGCTCCTACAATGAGCAGTTCTTC. This sequence encodes CASSLTSRGSYNEQFF.

Ten or more counts support this clonotype. The V gene is TRBV5-1, the J gene TRBJ2-7; D remains unclear. This CDR3 comprises 14 residues. The germline V gene has CDR1 SGHRS and CDR2 YFSETQ. Trimming stripped 0 bases from V and 0 bases from J, with 7 bases between. CDR3 loop: CASSLGPSSYEQYF. The CDR3 DNA reads as TGCGCCAGCAGCTTGGGACCGTCCTCCTACGAGCAGTACTTC.

This clonotype has ten or more counts. The chain couples TRBV4-1 to TRBJ2-7, with D possibly being TRBD1 (5 bases). There are 15 residues in the CDR3. Germline lookup yields CDR1 MGHRA and CDR2 YSYEKL. V was clipped by 4 bases and J by 1 base, with 14 bases between them. The CDR3 DNA reads TGCGCCAGCAGCCCGACAGAGACCAAATCCTACGAGCAGTACTTC. Protein sequence: CASSPTETKSYEQYF.

This clonotype has just a few counts. The CDR3 end shows no conserved phenylalanine or tryptophan, and so a read error is likely. It is unclear where the CDR3 begins or ends on the DNA, so no DNA is shown, and the CDR3 is as TCRdb lists it. The chain links TRBV10-1 to TRBJ2-1; the tabulated D call, TRBD2, remains unverified against the DNA. The CDR3 spans 11 amino acids, including both terminal residues. Germline CDR1 is WNHNN and CDR2 is SYGVQD (reference sequence). CDR3 region: CASSEPGTTTR.

This clonotype appeared a few times. V usage is TRBV19 and J usage is TRBJ1-5; tentatively, D is TRBD1 (5 bases). In germline, CDR1 is LNHDA, CDR2 SQIVND (reference sequence). V was pared by 7 bases and J by 0 bases, with 10 bases between. This CDR3 region has 14 residues. The CDR3 nucleotides are TGTGCCAGTACGTGGGGGACTAGCAATCAGCCCCAGCATTTT. It specifies CASTWGTSNQPQHF. The whole variable domain, filled in from reference TRBV19 and TRBJ1-5, reads DGGITQSPKYLFRKEGQNVTLSCEQNLNHDAMYWYRQDPGQGLRLIYYSQIVNDFQKGDIAEGYSVSREKKESFPLTVTSAQKNPTAFYLCASTWGTSNQPQHFGDGTRLSIL.

The rearrangement uses TRBV7-9 and TRBJ1-1; a weak D match, TRBD1 (5 bases). The germline V gene encodes CDR1 SEHNR and CDR2 FQNEAQ (reference sequence). V was shortened by 6 bases and J by 7 bases, with 21 bases between the two germline ends. The CDR3 has 15 residues. Written as DNA, the CDR3 is TGTGCCAGCAGGCAAGGATCCGGGACCAGCGGTGAAGCTTTCTTT. Amino acids: CASRQGSGTSGEAFF.

This rearrangement joins TRBV2 to TRBJ1-5; 8 bases agree with TRBD1. The CDR3 has 14 residues. Germline CDR1 is SNHLY and CDR2 is FYNNEI. The V and J ends lost 8 bases and 9 bases, in that order; junction bases with no gene match: 12. The CDR3 sequence: CASQGDRGQRPQHF. The CDR3 coding sequence is TGTGCCAGCCAGGGCGACAGGGGACAACGGCCCCAGCATTTT.

This clonotype was picked up a small number of times. The chain links TRBV6-2 or TRBV6-3 to TRBJ2-7; no reliable D call. Germline-derived CDR1 and CDR2 are MNHEY and SVGEGT. This CDR3 spans 15 amino acids. V lost 8 bases, J lost 2 bases, and 19 bases lay in between. The CDR3 nucleotides read TGTGCCAGCTGGTCAGCTAAGGACCGTACCTACGAGCAGTACGTC. This codes for CASWSAKDRTYEQYV.

This clonotype was observed a few times. In nucleotides, the CDR3 is TGTGCCAGCAGCTTAGAGAGTAGCGGGGGGCTGAACACCGGGGAGCTGTTTTTT. This sequence encodes CASSLESSGGLNTGELFF. The chain uses TRBV7-2 and TRBJ2-2; 10 positions match TRBD2. CDR1 and CDR2 from the germline V gene are SGHTA and FQGNSA. V shed 1 base and J 1 base; nucleotides not matched to a gene: 6. The CDR3 totals 18 residues.

This clonotype came up a few times. The chain recombines TRBV2 with TRBJ1-3; 7 bases are a match to TRBD1. V lost 7 bases and J lost 8; bases outside the gene matches: 14. Per the germline V gene, CDR1 is SNHLY and CDR2 is FYNNEI. The CDR3 covers 15 residues. The CDR3 DNA is TGTGCCAGCACCCGGACAGGTGGTGGTGGTGACACCATATATTTT. Its translation is CASTRTGGGGDTIYF. The complete variable domain, with remaining parts taken from reference TRBV2 and TRBJ1-3, reads EPEVTQTPSHQVTQMGQEVILRCVPISNHLYFYWYRQILGQKVEFLVSFYNNEISEKSEIFDDQFSVERPDGSNFTLKIRSTKLEDSAMYFCASTRTGGGGDTIYFGEGSWLTVV.

This clonotype was seen a few times. The chain employs TRBV7-9 and TRBJ1-4; no firm D call. The CDR3 is made up of 16 amino acids. CDR1 is SEHNR, CDR2 FQNEAQ, per germline (reference sequence). Trimming shortened V by 1 base and J by 7 bases, and 16 bases separated the two germline ends. CDR3 sequence (DNA): TGTGCCAGCAGCTTAGGGGAATCCGGGTTGGCTGAAAAACTGTTTTTT. It translates to CASSLGESGLAEKLFF.

The chain couples TRBV28 to TRBJ2-4; D is possibly TRBD1 or TRBD2 (5 bases each). The germline V gene has CDR1 MDHEN and CDR2 SYDVKM. The V and J ends lost 11 bases and 1 base respectively, with 18 bases between them. The CDR3 has 15 residues. The CDR3 DNA reads TGTGCCTCACCTAGGCGCAGGGACGCCAAAAACATTCAGTACTTC. It encodes CASPRRRDAKNIQYF.

This sequence joins TRBV2 and TRBJ2-5, with 7 bases that match TRBD2. CDR3 size: 15 residues. Germline lookup yields CDR1 SNHLY and CDR2 FYNNEI. The ends lost 7 bases at V and 1 base at J; junction bases unmatched: 9. CDR3 DNA sequence: TGTGCCAGCACCAGGGCGGGGAGGGGCCAAGAGACCCAGTACTTC. It specifies CASTRAGRGQETQYF.

This clonotype was observed at least ten times. V and J are TRBV7-2 and TRBJ2-1; D is unclear. Germline CDR1 SGHTA, CDR2 FQGNSA. Trimming took 5 bases from V and 8 from J, leaving 10 bases between them. The CDR3 extends over 12 amino acids. The CDR3 reads CASSLVWDEQFF. Written as DNA, the CDR3 is TGTGCCAGCAGCCTGGTGTGGGATGAGCAGTTCTTC.

This clonotype came up a few times. The chain has TRBV7-2 and TRBJ2-3; D might be TRBD1 (6 bases). Trimming shortened V by 2 bases and J by 0 bases, and 9 bases separated the two germline ends. Germline-derived CDR1 and CDR2 are SGHTA and FQGNSA. The CDR3 is 15 residues long. The CDR3 here is CASSLTGHSTDTQYF. The CDR3 nucleotides are TGTGCCAGCAGCTTAACAGGGCATAGCACAGATACGCAGTATTTT.

Ten or more counts support this clonotype. The chain couples TRBV2 to TRBJ2-1; 12 nucleotides line up with TRBD1. The V and J ends lost 2 bases and 8 bases, in that order; junction bases with no gene match: 4. CDR1 and CDR2 from the germline V gene are SNHLY and FYNNEI. The CDR3 extends over 15 amino acids. The CDR3, as DNA: TGTGCCAGCAGTGAACAGGGACAGGGGGCGGATGAGCAGTTCTTC. Translation: CASSEQGQGADEQFF.

This clonotype was seen repeatedly, ten times or more. The chain uses TRBV7-6 and TRBJ2-1; 7 positions agree with TRBD2. The CDR3 sequence is 18 residues long. Germline CDR1 is SGHVS and CDR2 is FNYEAQ. With V trimmed by 3 bases and J by 6 bases, 17 bases remained unmatched. The CDR3 protein is CASSFVFQRTREPNEQFF. CDR3 in DNA: TGTGCCAGCAGCTTTGTTTTTCAGAGGACTAGGGAACCCAATGAGCAGTTCTTC.

The genes are TRBV2 and TRBJ2-6; no clear D gene. With 4 bases removed from V and 0 bases from J, the gap between germline ends came to 7 bases. Germline assignment: CDR1 SNHLY and CDR2 FYNNEI. This CDR3 is built from 15 residues. The CDR3 region has the DNA TGTGCCAGCAGTGGCCCGGGCTCTGGGGCCAACGTCCTGACTTTC. This gives the protein CASSGPGSGANVLTF.

This clonotype has ten or more counts. J is TRBJ1-4 and V is TRBV3-1; TRBD1 matches at 7 bases. The V gene's germline CDR1 is LGHDT and CDR2 YNNKEL (reference sequence). V shed 5 bases, J shed 8 bases, and the junction held 8 bases outside the gene matches. This CDR3 spans 14 amino acids. Here the CDR3 reads CASSLTGYYEKLFF. The CDR3 nucleotides read TGTGCCAGCAGCTTGACAGGGTACTACGAAAAACTGTTTTTT.

This clonotype came up many times. The chain links TRBV9 to TRBJ2-5, with 8 positions matching TRBD2. The CDR3 is made up of 17 amino acids. Per germline, CDR1 SGDLS and CDR2 YYNGEE. Trimming cost V 4 bases and J 5 bases; bases outside gene matches: 16. This CDR3 reads CASSPRSSSGGAETQYF. The CDR3 nucleotides are TGTGCCAGCAGCCCCCGCTCCTCCAGCGGGGGCGCCGAGACCCAGTACTTC.